The 29 T cell receptor beta chains presented below share a single source sample, sequenced in a study of brain T cells in children with intractable seizures. Specified time point: blood from clinic visit 5 months post-surgery; TSC patient then seizure free. Assay used: immunoSEQ multiplex PCR; TCRdb lists only in-frame clones, some missing. The data contain about 340,000 clones, over 90% of them singletons. The sample in question was peripheral blood, obtained less than 6 months after surgery. The receptor set was obtained from a boy in the first two years of life with tuberous sclerosis and intractable seizures.

The V gene is TRBV11-3, the J gene TRBJ2-2, with TRBD2 matching 7 bases. CDR3 length: 14 amino acids. The J segment lost 5 bases and the V segment lost 1 base, leaving 1 base of the junction unmatched. Germline V lookup: CDR1 SGHNT, CDR2 YENEEA. CDR3 nucleotide sequence: TGTGCCAGCAGCTTAGCACTAGCGACCGGGGAGCTGTTTTTT. Its translation: CASSLALATGELFF.

This chain joins TRBV19 and TRBJ1-2; a possible D gene is TRBD1 (5 bases). Germline V lookup: CDR1 LNHDA, CDR2 SQIVND (reference sequence). Trimming pared 3 bases from V and 7 bases from J, leaving 15 bases between. There are 14 residues in the CDR3. The CDR3 bases are TGTGCCAGTAGTATTTGGGTCAGGGAGTCTGGCTACACCTTC. This translates into CASSIWVRESGYTF.

This clone was picked up one time. This chain uses TRBV2 with TRBJ1-2, with D possibly being TRBD1 (6 bases). Trimming pared 7 bases from V and 4 bases from J, leaving 7 bases between. There are 11 residues in the CDR3. CDR1 SNHLY and CDR2 FYNNEI come from the germline V gene. The CDR3: CASTRGYGYTF. DNA for the CDR3: TGTGCCAGCACCAGGGGCTATGGCTACACCTTC.

The chain has TRBV27 and TRBJ2-3; D not certain. Trimming took 5 bases from V and 2 from J, leaving 5 bases between them. This CDR3 contains 12 residues. From germline, CDR1 is MNHEY and CDR2 SMNVEV (reference sequence). CDR3: CASSNYTDTQYF. CDR3 nucleotides: TGTGCCAGCAGTAACTACACAGATACGCAGTATTTT.

This rearrangement joins TRBV27 to TRBJ1-1, with D perhaps matching TRBD1 (6 bases). CDR3 length: 15 residues. Trimming stripped 4 bases from V and 3 bases from J, with 15 bases between. Germline V CDR1 and CDR2: MNHEY, SMNVEV (reference sequence). In nucleotides, the CDR3 is TGTGCCAGCAGTTCCTTGACAGGCGCTCACACTGAAGCTTTCTTT. Translation: CASSSLTGAHTEAFF.

This clone came up once. The chain is built from TRBV6-5 and TRBJ1-1; possible D gene TRBD1, 6 bases. The CDR3 is made up of 14 amino acids. Germline V gene data show CDR1 as MNHEY and CDR2 as SVGAGI. V lost 5 bases to trimming and J lost 1 base, with 11 bases between them. CDR3 residues: CASSPGHANTEAFF. The CDR3 region has the DNA TGTGCCAGCAGTCCGGGACATGCGAACACTGAAGCTTTCTTT.

The rearrangement uses TRBV11-2 and TRBJ2-2; D not certain. The CDR3 length is 14 residues. The germline gives CDR1 SGHAT, CDR2 FQNNGV. V was cut by 4 bases and J by 3 bases, with 9 bases left in between. In DNA form, the CDR3 reads TGTGCCAGCAGCTCCAACTGGGACACCGGGGAGCTGTTTTTT. Protein product: CASSSNWDTGELFF.

This rearrangement joins TRBV6-5 to TRBJ1-2, with TRBD1 matching 8 bases. Looked up from germline, CDR1 is MNHEY and CDR2 is SVGAGI. The CDR3 runs to 15 residues. The junction had 11 bases not matched to a gene; V was cut back by 7 bases and J by 4 bases. This CDR3 reads CASTLIPGQAYGYTF. CDR3 bases: TGTGCCAGCACCCTTATCCCGGGACAGGCCTATGGCTACACCTTC.

For this clone: The same CDR3 is also encoded by other DNA sequences in this sample. The chain couples TRBV6-5 to TRBJ1-1; the D is unclear. Trimming cost V 0 bases and J 1 base, with 3 bases left between them. Germline values: CDR1 MNHEY, CDR2 SVGAGI. CDR3 length: 13 residues. This chain's CDR3 is CASSYSRNTEAFF. CDR3 nucleotide sequence: TGTGCCAGCAGTTACTCCAGGAACACTGAAGCTTTCTTT.

The rearrangement uses TRBV28 and TRBJ2-7; possibly TRBD1 for D (6 bases). The CDR3 sequence is 16 residues long. Germline loops: CDR1 MDHEN, CDR2 SYDVKM. Trimming removed 0 bases from V and 2 bases from J, with 14 bases in between. The CDR3 here is CASSLWSRGNPYEQYF. In nucleotides, the CDR3 is TGTGCCAGCAGTTTATGGTCCAGGGGTAATCCCTACGAGCAGTACTTC.

The V gene is TRBV11-2, the J gene TRBJ2-1, with 8 positions matching TRBD2. The V gene end was trimmed by 1 base and the J gene end by 1 base; junction bases not matched to a gene: 12. The CDR3 totals 19 residues. Per germline, CDR1 SGHAT and CDR2 FQNNGV. CDR3 coding DNA: TGTGCCAGCAGCTTAGTTTTTTTAGCGGGAAAAGGGTCCTACAATGAGCAGTTCTTC. Protein product: CASSLVFLAGKGSYNEQFF.

V usage is TRBV6-6 and J usage is TRBJ1-2; maybe TRBD1 (6 bases). This CDR3 comprises 15 residues. The V gene lost 3 bases and the J gene lost 6 bases, with 17 bases spanning the gap. CDR1 and CDR2 from the germline V gene are MNHNY and SVGAGI (reference sequence). In DNA form, the CDR3 reads TGTGCCAGCAGTTATCGGGCAGGGGAAAGTCATGGCTACACCTTC. It encodes CASSYRAGESHGYTF.

This clone was seen a single time. The rearrangement uses TRBV19 and TRBJ2-1, with 13 bases that match TRBD2. After removal of 6 bases from V and 6 bases from J, the junction contained 5 bases not matched to a gene. CDR3 size: 15 residues. Germline CDR1 reads LNHDA; CDR2 reads SQIVND (reference sequence). The CDR3 bases are TGTGCCAGTAGACCGGGACTAGCGGGACTCAATGAGCAGTTCTTC. Translation gives CASRPGLAGLNEQFF. Full variable domain (outside the CDR3, taken from reference TRBV19 and TRBJ2-1): DGGITQSPKYLFRKEGQNVTLSCEQNLNHDAMYWYRQDPGQGLRLIYYSQIVNDFQKGDIAEGYSVSREKKESFPLTVTSAQKNPTAFYLCASRPGLAGLNEQFFGPGTRLTVL.

As DNA, the CDR3 is TGTGCCAGCAGCTTGGAGCTGCACTCGAACACCGGGGAGCTGTTTTTT. Translation: CASSLELHSNTGELFF. V is TRBV5-4 and J is TRBJ2-2; no definite D call. Trimming pared 0 bases from V and 0 bases from J, leaving 9 bases between. Per the germline V gene, CDR1 is SGHNT and CDR2 is YYREEE (reference sequence). The CDR3 covers 16 residues.

The V call is TRBV4-1, the J call TRBJ1-2, with 9 bases that match TRBD1. This CDR3 spans 16 amino acids. V lost 3 bases and J lost 4; bases outside the gene matches: 9. CDR1 MGHRA and CDR2 YSYEKL come from the germline V gene. The CDR3, as DNA: TGCGCCAGCAGCCAGCTCCCCGGGACAGGGTTCTATGGCTACACCTTC. Translating it yields CASSQLPGTGFYGYTF.

This chain uses TRBV27 with TRBJ1-4; D perhaps matches TRBD1 (6 bases). Germline CDR1 is MNHEY and CDR2 is SMNVEV (reference sequence). Trimming stripped 6 bases from V and 0 bases from J, with 14 bases between. The CDR3 loop spans 16 amino acids. The CDR3 nucleotides read TGTGCCAGCAGGGATCACAGGGACGCAACTAATGAAAAACTGTTTTTT. Protein sequence: CASRDHRDATNEKLFF.

This clone was observed a few times. The V call is TRBV24-1, the J call TRBJ1-1; D is perhaps TRBD1 (5 bases). The CDR3 loop spans 13 amino acids. V was trimmed by 12 bases and J by 6 bases, leaving 19 bases between them. From germline, CDR1 is KGHDR and CDR2 SFDVKD. CDR3 region: CAPGETRVAEAFF. Written as DNA, the CDR3 is TGTGCCCCGGGGGAGACCAGGGTAGCTGAAGCTTTCTTT.

The chain employs TRBV28 and TRBJ2-7; D tentatively fits TRBD1 or TRBD2 (5 bases each). The CDR3 totals 13 residues. The germline V gene has CDR1 MDHEN and CDR2 SYDVKM. V lost 6 bases and J 3 bases, leaving 12 bases between the germline ends. CDR3 region: CASSPRDRYEQYF. The CDR3 DNA reads TGTGCCAGCAGCCCCCGGGACCGCTACGAGCAGTACTTC.

The chain couples TRBV7-9 to TRBJ2-1, with 8 bases that match TRBD2. Losses at the gene ends were 3 bases for V and 1 base for J; bases not matched to a gene: 8. Per the germline V gene, CDR1 is SEHNR and CDR2 is FQNEAQ (reference sequence). The CDR3 has 17 amino acids. CDR3 in DNA: TGTGCCAGCAGCTTTAGAGCGGGAGAGAGGTCCTACAATGAGCAGTTCTTC. It codes for CASSFRAGERSYNEQFF.

V usage is TRBV10-2 and J usage is TRBJ2-1; 9 nucleotides align to TRBD2. Trimming cost V 0 bases and J 7 bases; bases outside gene matches: 4. The CDR3 has 15 residues. CDR1 and CDR2 from the germline V gene are WSHSY and SAAADI. The CDR3 coding sequence is TGCGCCAGCAGTGAGTCGGCGGGAGGGAAGAATGAGCAGTTCTTC. It encodes CASSESAGGKNEQFF.

The chain joins TRBV11-3 to TRBJ1-1; D unresolved. The ends were cut back, 5 bases at V and 3 bases at J, with 7 bases in the middle. The CDR3 has 12 amino acids. Germline lookup yields CDR1 SGHNT and CDR2 YENEEA. The CDR3 nucleotides read TGTGCCAGCAGCCTGAGGGACACTGAAGCTTTCTTT. This codes for CASSLRDTEAFF.

The chain joins TRBV5-4 to TRBJ2-7; D perhaps matches TRBD2 (5 bases). This CDR3 contains 12 residues. Between the trimmed V and J ends, which lost 4 bases and 6 bases, there was a span of 11 bases. Germline loops: CDR1 SGHNT, CDR2 YYREEE (reference sequence). DNA for the CDR3: TGTGCCAGCAGCGCGGGCCACGGCGAGCAGTACTTC. Amino acid sequence: CASSAGHGEQYF.

The V call is TRBV23-1, the J call TRBJ2-7, with 7 bases identical to TRBD1. TRBV23-1 is flagged as an ORF with uncertain function. The length of the CDR3 is 14 residues. With 3 bases clipped from V and 3 bases from J, the junction kept 5 bases outside the gene matches. CDR3 sequence reads: CASSHSRDSYEQYF. Here the CDR3 DNA reads TGCGCCAGCAGTCACTCCCGGGACAGCTACGAGCAGTACTTC.

The chain is built from TRBV7-6 and TRBJ2-1; the D gene is possibly TRBD2 (5 bases). The germline CDR1 and CDR2 sequences are SGHVS and FNYEAQ. Trimming cost V 2 bases and J 0 bases, with 11 bases left between them. This CDR3 is built from 16 residues. CDR3 DNA sequence: TGTGCCAGCAGCTTATTTGAGGGCAGCTCCTACAATGAGCAGTTCTTC. Translation: CASSLFEGSSYNEQFF.

The genes are TRBV11-3 and TRBJ2-5; 9 bases agree with TRBD1. CDR1 is SGHNT, CDR2 YENEEA, per germline. Trimming removed 5 bases from V and 5 bases from J; junction bases left unmatched: 6. This CDR3 is built from 14 residues. DNA for the CDR3: TGTGCCAGCAGCCACAGGGGGCGCGGGGAGACCCAGTACTTC. Protein: CASSHRGRGETQYF.

This clone was observed once. The same CDR3 is also encoded by other DNA sequences in this sample. The chain uses TRBV6-5 and TRBJ2-3; a possible D gene is TRBD2 (6 bases). V was trimmed by 0 bases and J by 5 bases, leaving 9 bases between them. Germline CDR1 reads MNHEY; CDR2 reads SVGAGI. The CDR3 consists of 14 residues. CDR3 DNA sequence: TGTGCCAGCAGTTACTCGGGGACTCTAGATACGCAGTATTTT. Translating it yields CASSYSGTLDTQYF.

The CDR3 DNA reads as TGTGCCAGCAGCGACTCGTATAGCAATCAGCCCCAGCATTTT. Translated, it gives CASSDSYSNQPQHF. The V and J genes are TRBV5-6 and TRBJ1-5; the D is unclear. Trimming stripped 4 bases from V and 0 bases from J, with 8 bases between. This CDR3 is 14 amino acids long. The V gene's germline CDR1 is SGHDT and CDR2 YYEEEE.

The chain links TRBV4-2 to TRBJ1-1; 12 bases line up with TRBD1. Trimming took 3 bases from V and 1 from J; bases not matched to a gene: 3. The CDR3 is 16 residues long. CDR1 is LGHNA, CDR2 YNFKEQ, per germline. CDR3 amino acids: CASSHGDRGRNTEAFF. CDR3 in DNA: TGTGCCAGCAGCCATGGGGACAGGGGGCGGAACACTGAAGCTTTCTTT.

CDR3 in amino acids: CASSLGGEAEQYF. In DNA, the CDR3 is TGTGCCAGCAGCTTAGGAGGGGAAGCCGAGCAGTACTTC. This chain joins TRBV7-2 and TRBJ2-7, with D perhaps given as TRBD1 or TRBD2 (5 bases each). Germline CDR1 is SGHTA and CDR2 is FQGNSA. The CDR3 contains 13 residues. V was trimmed by 1 base and J by 6 bases, leaving 10 bases between them.